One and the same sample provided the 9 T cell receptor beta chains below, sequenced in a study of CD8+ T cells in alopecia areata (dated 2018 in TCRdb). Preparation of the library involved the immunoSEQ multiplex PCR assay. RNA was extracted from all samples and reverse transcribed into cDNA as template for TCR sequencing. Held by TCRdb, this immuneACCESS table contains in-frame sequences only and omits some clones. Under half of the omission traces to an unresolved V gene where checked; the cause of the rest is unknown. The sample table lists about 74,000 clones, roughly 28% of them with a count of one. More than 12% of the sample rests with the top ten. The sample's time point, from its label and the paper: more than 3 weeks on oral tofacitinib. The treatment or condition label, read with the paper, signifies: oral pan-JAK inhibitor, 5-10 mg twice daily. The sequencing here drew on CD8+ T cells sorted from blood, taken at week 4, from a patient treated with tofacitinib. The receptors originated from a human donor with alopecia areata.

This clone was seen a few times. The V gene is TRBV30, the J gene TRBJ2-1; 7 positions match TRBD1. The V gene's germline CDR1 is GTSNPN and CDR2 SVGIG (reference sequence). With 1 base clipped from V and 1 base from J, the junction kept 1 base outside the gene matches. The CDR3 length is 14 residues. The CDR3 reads CAWSEGASYNEQFF. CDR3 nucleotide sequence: TGTGCCTGGAGTGAGGGGGCTTCCTACAATGAGCAGTTCTTC.

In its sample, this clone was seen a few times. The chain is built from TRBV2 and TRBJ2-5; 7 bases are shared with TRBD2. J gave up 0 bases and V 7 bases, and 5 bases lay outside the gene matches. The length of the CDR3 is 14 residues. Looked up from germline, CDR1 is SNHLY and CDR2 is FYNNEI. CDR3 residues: CASKTLADQETQYF. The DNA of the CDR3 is TGTGCCAGCAAAACCCTAGCGGACCAAGAGACCCAGTACTTC.

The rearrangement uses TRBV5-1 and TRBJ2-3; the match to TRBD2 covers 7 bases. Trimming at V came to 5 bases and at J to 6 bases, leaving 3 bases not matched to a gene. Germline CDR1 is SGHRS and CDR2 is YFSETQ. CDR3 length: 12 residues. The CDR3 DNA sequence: TGCGCCAGCAGGTCGACTAGCGATACGCAGTATTTT. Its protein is CASRSTSDTQYF.

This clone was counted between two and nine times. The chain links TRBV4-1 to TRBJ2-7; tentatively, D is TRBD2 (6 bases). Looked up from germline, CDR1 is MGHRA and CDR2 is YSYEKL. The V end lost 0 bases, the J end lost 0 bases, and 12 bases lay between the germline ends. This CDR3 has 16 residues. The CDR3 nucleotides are TGCGCCAGCAGCCAAGATTCCCGGGAGAGCTCCTACGAGCAGTACTTC. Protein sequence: CASSQDSRESSYEQYF.

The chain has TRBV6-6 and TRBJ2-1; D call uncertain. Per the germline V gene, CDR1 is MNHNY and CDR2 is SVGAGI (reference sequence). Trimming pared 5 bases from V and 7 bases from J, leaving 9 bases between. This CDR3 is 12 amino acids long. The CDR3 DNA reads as TGTGCCAGCAGTCCCCTTGGTAATGAGCAGTTCTTC. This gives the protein CASSPLGNEQFF.

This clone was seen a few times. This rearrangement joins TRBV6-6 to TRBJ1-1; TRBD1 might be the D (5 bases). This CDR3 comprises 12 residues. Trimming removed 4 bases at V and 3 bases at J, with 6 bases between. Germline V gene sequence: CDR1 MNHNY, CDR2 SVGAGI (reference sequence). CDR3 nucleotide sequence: TGTGCCAGCAGTTGGGGGGACACTGAAGCTTTCTTT. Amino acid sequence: CASSWGDTEAFF.

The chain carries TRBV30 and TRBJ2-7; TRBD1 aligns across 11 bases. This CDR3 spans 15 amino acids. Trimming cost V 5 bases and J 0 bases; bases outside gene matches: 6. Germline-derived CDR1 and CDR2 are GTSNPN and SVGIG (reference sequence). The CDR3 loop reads CAWASGTGGSYEQYF. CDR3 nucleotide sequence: TGTGCCTGGGCCTCCGGGACAGGGGGCTCCTACGAGCAGTACTTC. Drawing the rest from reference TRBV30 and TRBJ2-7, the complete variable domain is SQTIHQWPATLVQPVGSPLSLECTVEGTSNPNLYWYRQAAGRGLQLLFYSVGIGQISSEVPQNLSASRPQDRQFILSSKKLLLSDSGFYLCAWASGTGGSYEQYFGPGTRLTVT.

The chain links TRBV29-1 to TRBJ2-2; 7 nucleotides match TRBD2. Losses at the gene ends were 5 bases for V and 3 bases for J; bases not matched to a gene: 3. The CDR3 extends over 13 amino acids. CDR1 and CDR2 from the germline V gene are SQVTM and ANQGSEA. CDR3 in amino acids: CSVPAGYTGELFF. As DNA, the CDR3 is TGCAGCGTTCCAGCGGGATACACCGGGGAGCTGTTTTTT.

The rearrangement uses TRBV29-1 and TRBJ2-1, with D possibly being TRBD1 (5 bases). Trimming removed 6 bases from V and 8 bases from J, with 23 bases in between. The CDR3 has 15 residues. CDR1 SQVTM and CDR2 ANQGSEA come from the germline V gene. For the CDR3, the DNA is TGCAGCGTGACCCCGCCAGGGCCAAGGATTGATGAGCAGTTCTTC. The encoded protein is CSVTPPGPRIDEQFF.